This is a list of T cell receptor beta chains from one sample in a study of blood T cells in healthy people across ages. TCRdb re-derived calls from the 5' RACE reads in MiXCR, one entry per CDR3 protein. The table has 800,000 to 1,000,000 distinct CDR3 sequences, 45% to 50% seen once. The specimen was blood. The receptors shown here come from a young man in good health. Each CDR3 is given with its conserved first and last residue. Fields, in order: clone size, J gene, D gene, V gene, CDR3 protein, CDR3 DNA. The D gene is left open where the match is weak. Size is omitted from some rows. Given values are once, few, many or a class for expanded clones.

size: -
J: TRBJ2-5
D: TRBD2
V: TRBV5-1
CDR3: CASSLNGASGGQETQYF
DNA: TGCGCCAGCAGCTTGAATGGGGCTAGCGGGGGGCAAGAGACCCAGTACTTC

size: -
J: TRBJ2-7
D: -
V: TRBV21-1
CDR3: CASSKPRTSLEYEQYF
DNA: TGTGCCAGCAGCAAACCCCGGACAAGCCTTGAGTACGAGCAGTACTTC

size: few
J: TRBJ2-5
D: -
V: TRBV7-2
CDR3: CASSWDKEETQYF
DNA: TGTGCCAGCAGCTGGGACAAGGAAGAGACCCAGTACTTC

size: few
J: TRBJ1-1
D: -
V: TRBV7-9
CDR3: CASSLSAGSEAFF
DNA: TGTGCCAGCAGCTTATCTGCGGGGAGTGAAGCTTTCTTT

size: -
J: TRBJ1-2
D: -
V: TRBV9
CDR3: CASRGGGYYGYTF
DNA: TGTGCCAGCCGGGGTGGAGGGTACTATGGCTACACCTTC

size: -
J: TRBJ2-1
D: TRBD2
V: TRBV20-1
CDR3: CSAGLSGGPYNEQFF
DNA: TGCAGTGCTGGCCTAAGCGGGGGGCCATACAATGAGCAGTTCTTC

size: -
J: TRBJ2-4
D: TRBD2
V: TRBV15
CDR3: CATRGEGNIQYF
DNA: TGTGCCACCCGGGGGGAGGGAAACATTCAGTACTTC

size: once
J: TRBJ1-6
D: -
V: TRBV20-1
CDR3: CSASGGYNSPLHF
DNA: TGCAGTGCTAGCGGGGGCTATAATTCACCCCTCCACTTT

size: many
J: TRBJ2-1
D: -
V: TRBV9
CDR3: CASSVRQSGSYNEQFF
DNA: TGTGCCAGCAGCGTAAGACAGAGCGGCTCCTACAATGAGCAGTTCTTC

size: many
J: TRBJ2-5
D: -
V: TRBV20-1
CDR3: CSAVTGKETQYF
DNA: TGCAGTGCCGTGACAGGAAAAGAGACCCAGTACTTC

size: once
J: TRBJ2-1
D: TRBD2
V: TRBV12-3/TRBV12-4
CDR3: CASNSGLASYNEQFF
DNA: TGTGCCAGCAATAGCGGACTAGCCTCCTACAATGAGCAGTTCTTC

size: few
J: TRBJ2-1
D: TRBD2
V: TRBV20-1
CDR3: CSLPGLPYNEQFF
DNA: TGCAGCCTACCGGGACTACCGTACAATGAGCAGTTCTTC

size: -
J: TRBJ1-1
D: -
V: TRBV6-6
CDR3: CASKDRPEGTEAFF
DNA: TGTGCCAGCAAAGACAGGCCTGAGGGCACTGAAGCTTTCTTT

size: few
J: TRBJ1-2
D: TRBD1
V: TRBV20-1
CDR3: CSAMTGVYGYTF
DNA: TGCAGTGCTATGACAGGGGTCTATGGCTACACCTTC

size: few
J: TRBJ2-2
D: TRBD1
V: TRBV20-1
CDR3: CSARDPLGDSPDTGELFF
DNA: TGCAGTGCTAGAGATCCCTTAGGGGACAGCCCCGACACCGGGGAGCTGTTTTTT

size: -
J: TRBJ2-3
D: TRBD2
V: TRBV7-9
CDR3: CASRGWGGTSTDTQYF
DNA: TGTGCCAGCAGAGGTTGGGGAGGGACTAGCACAGATACGCAGTATTTT

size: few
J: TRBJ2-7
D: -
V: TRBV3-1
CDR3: CASSPDRLTYEQYF
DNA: TGTGCCAGCAGCCCCGACAGGTTGACCTACGAGCAGTACTTC

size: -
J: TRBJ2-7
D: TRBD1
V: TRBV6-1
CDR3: CASRTDRAEFSSYNEQYF
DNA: TGTGCCAGCAGAACGGACAGGGCAGAATTCTCCTCCTACAATGAGCAGTACTTC

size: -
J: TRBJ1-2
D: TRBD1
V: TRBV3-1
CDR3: CASSQGGGQGYGYTF
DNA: TGTGCCAGCAGCCAAGGGGGAGGACAGGGTTACGGCTACACCTTC

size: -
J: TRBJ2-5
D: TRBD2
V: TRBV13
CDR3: CASSPSLGTSATYGQYF
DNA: TGTGCCAGCAGCCCCTCGCTGGGGACTAGCGCTACCTACGGGCAGTACTTC

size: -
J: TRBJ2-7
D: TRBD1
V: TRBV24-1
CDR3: CATSDSGTGSYEQYF
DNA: TGTGCCACCAGTGATTCAGGGACAGGGTCCTACGAGCAGTACTTC

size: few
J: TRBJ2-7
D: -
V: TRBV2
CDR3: CASHVPGAYEQYF
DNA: TGTGCCAGCCATGTACCAGGAGCCTACGAGCAGTACTTC

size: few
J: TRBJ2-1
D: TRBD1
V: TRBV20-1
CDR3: CSAGGTGSYNEQFF
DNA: TGCAGTGCTGGCGGGACAGGATCCTACAATGAGCAGTTCTTC

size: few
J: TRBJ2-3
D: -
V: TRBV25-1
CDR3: CASSADWVLLDTDTQYF
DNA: TGTGCCAGCAGTGCGGACTGGGTTCTACTAGACACAGATACGCAGTATTTT

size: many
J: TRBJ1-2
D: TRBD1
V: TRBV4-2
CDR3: CASSQADRGRDGYTF
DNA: TGTGCCAGCAGCCAAGCGGACAGGGGGCGCGATGGCTACACCTTC